The 9 T cell receptor beta chains listed next were all sequenced from one sample in a study of cytomegalovirus exposure and HLA in healthy donors. Primers included in the PCR were 60 Vbeta and 13 Jbeta primers. Generated by immunoSEQ multiplex PCR, the TCRdb table keeps only in-frame clones and is missing some. The sample records about 140,000 clones, just over 70% being singletons. The source material was PBMCs. The receptors come from a woman in her 30s in good health and CMV-seronegative.

In the case of this clone: Other DNA sequences in this sample translate to the same CDR3. The V and J genes are TRBV7-9 and TRBJ2-2, with 11 bases lining up with TRBD1. The trim removed 5 bases at V and 4 bases at J, leaving 3 bases unmatched. CDR3 size: 15 residues. The germline V gene has CDR1 SEHNR and CDR2 FQNEAQ (reference sequence). CDR3 sequence reads: CASSPGTGGTGELFF. CDR3 coding DNA: TGTGCCAGCAGCCCCGGGACAGGGGGCACCGGGGAGCTGTTTTTT.

V gene TRBV18 combines with J gene TRBJ1-1, with D perhaps TRBD1 (5 bases). Germline assignment: CDR1 KGHSH and CDR2 LQKENI. The CDR3 contains 14 residues. V dropped 6 bases and J dropped 1 base, with 12 bases sitting between them. The CDR3 loop is CASSLEGRNTEAFF. The CDR3 bases are TGTGCCAGCTCCTTGGAGGGACGGAACACTGAAGCTTTCTTT.

The V gene is TRBV4-1, the J gene TRBJ1-2; D unclear. The germline V and J ends were trimmed by 0 bases and 3 bases, with 5 bases remaining between them. This CDR3 is built from 13 residues. Germline V gene data show CDR1 as MGHRA and CDR2 as YSYEKL. Here the CDR3 reads CASSQERDYGYTF. The CDR3 nucleotides read TGCGCCAGCAGCCAAGAGCGGGACTATGGCTACACCTTC.

The CDR3 sequence is CASSNPGTGRSPLHF. In nucleotides, the CDR3 is TGTGCCAGCAGCAACCCAGGGACAGGGAGGTCACCCCTCCACTTT. This chain uses TRBV28 with TRBJ1-6; 9 bases are a match to TRBD1. The length of the CDR3 is 15 residues. V lost 6 bases and J lost 10; bases outside the gene matches: 10. Germline CDR1 is MDHEN and CDR2 is SYDVKM.

The CDR3: CASSLSFSGGALETQYF. CDR3 DNA sequence: TGTGCCAGCAGTTTATCCTTTAGCGGGGGGGCCTTGGAGACCCAGTACTTC. The V call is TRBV28, the J call TRBJ2-5, with TRBD2 matching 11 bases. This CDR3 spans 17 amino acids. J lost 5 bases, V lost 1 base, and 9 bases had no gene match. Looked up from germline, CDR1 is MDHEN and CDR2 is SYDVKM.

The gene calls are TRBV30 and TRBJ2-7; TRBD1 might be the D (6 bases). The V gene's germline CDR1 is GTSNPN and CDR2 SVGIG (reference sequence). The CDR3 length is 14 residues. Trimming removed 0 bases from V and 4 bases from J, with 13 bases in between. The CDR3 region has the DNA TGTGCCTGGAGTGTACCAGGACAGACTTACGAGCAGTACGTC. Its protein is CAWSVPGQTYEQYV.

This clone was picked up one time. J is TRBJ2-2 and V is TRBV7-3; TRBD1 aligns across 7 bases. The CDR3 length is 17 residues. After removal of 5 bases from V and 3 bases from J, the junction contained 12 bases not matched to a gene. Germline CDR1 SGHTA, CDR2 FQGTGA. CDR3 sequence reads: CASSRDLDRVHTGELFF. The CDR3 coding sequence is TGTGCCAGCAGCCGAGACCTCGACAGGGTCCACACCGGGGAGCTGTTTTTT.

This chain's CDR3 is CASSFVIQGSSPLHF. The CDR3 nucleotides read TGTGCCAGCAGTTTCGTCATCCAGGGATCCTCACCCCTCCACTTT. The V call is TRBV27, the J call TRBJ1-6; tentative D call: TRBD1 (5 bases). V was pared by 3 bases and J by 10 bases, with 16 bases between. The CDR3 length is 15 residues. CDR1 and CDR2 from the germline V gene are MNHEY and SMNVEV (reference sequence).

This chain joins TRBV10-3 and TRBJ2-2; 11 nucleotides agree with TRBD2. V was pared by 3 bases and J by 4 bases, with 10 bases of the junction left unmatched. The CDR3 extends over 18 amino acids. Germline V lookup: CDR1 ENHRY, CDR2 SYGVKD. CDR3 residues: CAISEPGLAGGITGELFF. The CDR3 nucleotides are TGTGCCATCAGTGAACCAGGGCTAGCGGGAGGAATCACCGGGGAGCTGTTTTTT.